One and the same sample provided the 4 T cell receptor beta chains below, sequenced in a study of T cell responses to AZD1222 COVID-19 vaccine. Sequencing used immunoSEQ multiplex PCR; TCRdb keeps in-frame clones, though not all of them. The profile covers around 95,000 clones, with nearly 95% appearing a single time and under 2% taken by the ten largest. The material was peripheral blood, obtained on day 0 of AZD1222 vaccination. These receptors were obtained from an adult in good health.

V gene TRBV5-5 combines with J gene TRBJ1-1; D gene ambiguous. The CDR3 spans 15 residues. CDR1 and CDR2 (germline): SGHKS, YYEKEE (reference sequence). V was cut by 1 base and J by 1 base, with 11 bases left in between. CDR3 DNA sequence: TGTGCCAGCAGCTTGTCGGACGAAGCGAACACTGAAGCTTTCTTT. It translates to CASSLSDEANTEAFF.

The rearrangement uses TRBV7-9 and TRBJ2-3, with D perhaps matching TRBD1 (5 bases). Trimming shortened V by 6 bases and J by 10 bases, and 23 bases separated the two germline ends. CDR3 length: 15 residues. Germline CDR1 reads SEHNR; CDR2 reads FQNEAQ (reference sequence). CDR3 nucleotides: TGTGCCAGCAGTAAGACGGAAGGGCAGGGAAGCTCGCAGTATTTT. It translates to CASSKTEGQGSSQYF.

The V and J genes are TRBV12-3 or TRBV12-4 and TRBJ1-2; D uncertain. V gave up 3 bases and J gave up 8 bases, with 7 bases separating them. This CDR3 contains 11 residues. CDR3 sequence reads: CASSLGGGYTF. The DNA of the CDR3 is TGTGCCAGCAGTTTGGGTGGAGGCTACACCTTC.

The chain has TRBV11-2 and TRBJ2-1, with D possibly matching TRBD2 (6 bases). Germline V gene data show CDR1 as SGHAT and CDR2 as FQNNGV. V lost 3 bases and J 4 bases, leaving 16 bases between the germline ends. The CDR3 is 16 residues long. The CDR3 nucleotides are TGTGCCAGCAGCTTTAACGTCCAGCGGGTTTACAATGAGCAGTTCTTC. Protein sequence: CASSFNVQRVYNEQFF.